A single sample gave rise to the 23 T cell receptor beta chains below, sequenced in a study of cytomegalovirus exposure and HLA in healthy donors. The PCR had 60 Vbeta and 13 Jbeta primers. Method: immunoSEQ multiplex PCR; TCRdb's copy keeps in-frame clones and lacks some. The data show 100,000 or so clones, around four fifths seen once. Sequencing was carried out using PBMCs. The receptor set was obtained from a man aged 25 to 45 in good health and CMV-seropositive.

The V gene is TRBV11-2, the J gene TRBJ1-2, with D maybe TRBD1 (6 bases). CDR3 length equals 15 residues. Trimming removed 1 base from V and 7 bases from J, with 16 bases in between. Germline lookup yields CDR1 SGHAT and CDR2 FQNNGV. The CDR3 loop is CASSLAEGVIFGYTF. Written as DNA, the CDR3 is TGTGCCAGCAGCTTAGCTGAGGGGGTGATTTTTGGCTACACCTTC. The full variable domain, completed using reference TRBV11-2 and TRBJ1-2, is EAGVAQSPRYKIIEKRQSVAFWCNPISGHATLYWYQQILGQGPKLLIQFQNNGVVDDSQLPKDRFSAERLKGVDSTLKIQPAKLEDSAVYLCASSLAEGVIFGYTFGSGTRLTVV.

This clone appeared a few times. This sample includes further DNA sequences coding for the same CDR3. The chain couples TRBV29-1 to TRBJ2-1; 7 bases are a match to TRBD2. Germline V gene data show CDR1 as SQVTM and CDR2 as ANQGSEA. With 2 bases clipped from V and 4 bases from J, the junction kept 2 bases outside the gene matches. The CDR3 covers 13 residues. CDR3 protein: CSVETGGYNEQFF. The DNA of the CDR3 is TGCAGCGTTGAAACCGGGGGGTACAATGAGCAGTTCTTC.

This clone occurred once. This rearrangement joins TRBV5-8 to TRBJ2-2; D might be TRBD2 (6 bases). The germline V and J ends were trimmed by 3 bases and 3 bases, with 18 bases remaining between them. The V gene's germline CDR1 is SGHTS and CDR2 YDEGEE. The CDR3 has 17 residues. CDR3 region: CASSSRLVYRYTGELFF. The CDR3 coding sequence is TGTGCCAGCAGCTCAAGACTAGTCTACCGTTACACCGGGGAGCTGTTTTTT.

On this clone: A junction end diverges from the germline sequence, so it may reflect a read error. This chain connects TRBV6-5 to TRBJ2-1; 10 positions agree with TRBD2. Germline V gives CDR1 MNHEY, CDR2 SVGAGI. This CDR3 spans 15 amino acids. The CDR3 region has the DNA TGTGCCAGCAGTGGGCGACTAGCGGGCGGAAATGAGGAGTTCTTC. This gives the protein CASSGRLAGGNEEFF.

This clone has a handful of counts. The V gene is TRBV5-8, the J gene TRBJ1-3; D might be TRBD1 (6 bases). Trimming left V 0 bases short and J 0 bases short, with 19 bases between. The CDR3 contains 19 residues. Germline V gene lookup returns CDR1 SGHTS and CDR2 YDEGEE. The DNA of the CDR3 is TGTGCCAGCAGCTTGGCCCGCTACGTAGGACAGCGCTCTGGAAACACCATATATTTT. The encoded protein is CASSLARYVGQRSGNTIYF.

The chain links TRBV5-5 to TRBJ2-2, with no clear D. Germline lookup yields CDR1 SGHKS and CDR2 YYEKEE (reference sequence). The length of the CDR3 is 13 residues. V dropped 4 bases and J dropped 0 bases, with 4 bases sitting between them. CDR3 nucleotides: TGTGCCAGCAGCACATCGAACACCGGGGAGCTGTTTTTT. It specifies CASSTSNTGELFF.

Only one count was recorded for this clone. This chain links TRBV19 with TRBJ1-1; D uncertain. The CDR3 is 13 amino acids. V was cut by 1 base and J by 0 bases, with 3 bases left in between. Germline lookup yields CDR1 LNHDA and CDR2 SQIVND (reference sequence). Here the CDR3 reads CASSIVMNTEAFF. The CDR3 nucleotides are TGTGCCAGTAGTATAGTTATGAACACTGAAGCTTTCTTT.

The chain joins TRBV7-3 to TRBJ1-1; D might be TRBD1 (6 bases). The V end was cut by 2 bases, the J end by 1 base, with 8 bases between. In germline, CDR1 is SGHTA, CDR2 FQGTGA. The CDR3 totals 14 residues. In nucleotides, the CDR3 is TGTGCCAGCAGCTTACTGGACAGGAACACTGAAGCTTTCTTT. Its protein is CASSLLDRNTEAFF.

The chain is built from TRBV21-1 and TRBJ2-2; TRBD2, the table's D call, was not compared with the DNA. TRBV21-1 is noted as a pseudogene. This CDR3 comprises 15 residues. CDR3 coding DNA: TGTGCCAGCAGCTCGCGGGCCCGGAGGACCGGGGAGCTGTTTTTT. This translates into CASSSRARRTGELFF.

The V gene is TRBV5-1, the J gene TRBJ2-6; D possibly corresponds to TRBD2 (6 bases). CDR1 is SGHRS, CDR2 YFSETQ, per germline. The CDR3 runs 18 residues. The ends were cut back, 4 bases at V and 1 base at J, with 18 bases in the middle. The CDR3 DNA reads TGCGCCAGCAGCCCTGGGACTCTAGCCTCGTCTGGGGCCAACGTCCTGACTTTC. Residues: CASSPGTLASSGANVLTF. The complete variable domain, with remaining parts taken from reference TRBV5-1 and TRBJ2-6, reads KAGVTQTPRYLIKTRGQQVTLSCSPISGHRSVSWYQQTPGQGLQFLFEYFSETQRNKGNFPGRFSGRQFSNSRSEMNVSTLELGDSALYLCASSPGTLASSGANVLTFGAGSRLTVL.

V and J are TRBV5-8 and TRBJ1-3; 7 bases match TRBD1. The germline gives CDR1 SGHTS, CDR2 YDEGEE. The CDR3 length is 16 residues. Germline trimming cut 5 bases from V and 2 bases from J; bases unmatched to any gene: 10. CDR3 region: CASRTGTDLPGNTIYF. The DNA for the CDR3 is TGTGCCAGCAGAACCGGGACAGACCTTCCTGGAAACACCATATATTTT.

The chain has TRBV6-1 and TRBJ2-7; 9 positions match TRBD1. CDR3 size: 14 residues. Per germline, CDR1 MNHNS and CDR2 SASEGT. The junction had 4 bases not matched to a gene; V was cut back by 5 bases and J by 2 bases. The CDR3 protein is CASSLGQGTYEQYF. The CDR3 region has the DNA TGTGCCAGCAGTCTGGGACAGGGAACCTACGAGCAGTACTTC.

The chain uses TRBV27 and TRBJ1-5; a possible D gene is TRBD1 (6 bases). V shed 5 bases and J shed 3 bases, with 17 bases lying between them. The CDR3 is 16 residues long. Germline assignment: CDR1 MNHEY and CDR2 SMNVEV (reference sequence). The CDR3: CASSTGRGRPNQPQHF. The CDR3, as DNA: TGTGCCAGCAGTACTGGGCGGGGGCGACCCAATCAGCCCCAGCATTTT.

The chain recombines TRBV9 with TRBJ2-4; D remains ambiguous. Trimming took off 4 bases at V and 6 bases at J, with 8 bases between the two ends. Germline CDR1 is SGDLS and CDR2 is YYNGEE. This CDR3 region has 12 residues. The CDR3 sequence is CASSRSGNIQYF. The CDR3 DNA follows: TGTGCCAGCAGCCGGTCCGGAAACATTCAGTACTTC.

A single count supports this clone. The genes are TRBV7-9 and TRBJ1-2, with 8 positions matching TRBD1. The junction had 3 bases not matched to a gene; V was cut back by 1 base and J by 2 bases. CDR3 size: 15 residues. Germline CDR1 reads SEHNR; CDR2 reads FQNEAQ (reference sequence). The CDR3 region has the DNA TGTGCCAGCAGCTTAGGACAGGGGACCAACTATGGCTACACCTTC. It encodes CASSLGQGTNYGYTF.

The CDR3 is CASSPPGQGITDTQYF. CDR3 nucleotides: TGTGCCAGCTCACCACCGGGACAGGGGATCACAGATACGCAGTATTTT. The gene calls are TRBV18 and TRBJ2-3; 10 bases match TRBD1. Trimming at V came to 0 bases and at J to 2 bases, leaving 2 bases not matched to a gene. In germline, CDR1 is KGHSH, CDR2 LQKENI. The CDR3 has 16 amino acids.

The rearrangement uses TRBV18 and TRBJ2-5; 7 nucleotides agree with TRBD1. Germline CDR1 is KGHSH and CDR2 is LQKENI. The CDR3 has 13 residues. V trimming: 11 bases; J trimming: 4 bases; junction bases outside the gene matches: 10. The CDR3 sequence is CAVTRGQGETQYF. CDR3 nucleotides: TGTGCCGTGACGAGGGGGCAGGGAGAGACCCAGTACTTC.

The chain joins TRBV5-6 to TRBJ1-6; 8 nucleotides agree with TRBD1. From germline, CDR1 is SGHDT and CDR2 YYEEEE. This CDR3 region has 15 residues. J was trimmed by 8 bases and V by 4 bases; bases with no gene match: 8. CDR3 nucleotides: TGTGCCAGCAGCGCCCCCGGGACAGGCTATTCACCCCTCCACTTT. As protein: CASSAPGTGYSPLHF.

The chain couples TRBV29-1 to TRBJ2-1, with a weak D call TRBD2 (5 bases). The germline V gene encodes CDR1 SQVTM and CDR2 ANQGSEA. The CDR3 is made up of 14 amino acids. The germline V and J ends were trimmed by 7 bases and 5 bases, with 18 bases remaining between them. The CDR3 DNA follows: TGCAGCGCGTCCCAACCAGAGAGGGACAATGAGCAGTTCTTC. The encoded protein is CSASQPERDNEQFF.

The V call is TRBV5-5, the J call TRBJ2-3; TRBD2 matches at 15 bases. The CDR3 length is 17 residues. V was pared by 4 bases and J by 9 bases, with 12 bases of the junction left unmatched. Germline V gene sequence: CDR1 SGHKS, CDR2 YYEKEE (reference sequence). In nucleotides, the CDR3 is TGTGCCAGCAGCCCTATCCGGACTAGCGGGGGGGCCGAGACGCAGTATTTT. Its protein product is CASSPIRTSGGAETQYF.

This sequence joins TRBV29-1 and TRBJ1-2, with 9 positions matching TRBD1. This CDR3 region has 14 residues. Germline V lookup: CDR1 SQVTM, CDR2 ANQGSEA. J gave up 7 bases and V 5 bases, and 11 bases lay outside the gene matches. CDR3 nucleotides: TGCAGCGTTCGTCTGACAGGGGGAGGTGGTGGCTACACCTTC. It specifies CSVRLTGGGGGYTF.

This chain connects TRBV25-1 to TRBJ2-7, with 7 bases fitting TRBD1. This CDR3 has 14 residues. After removal of 2 bases from V and 5 bases from J, the junction contained 6 bases not matched to a gene. Germline assignment: CDR1 MGHDK and CDR2 SYGVNS. CDR3 sequence reads: CASSELDRVHEQYF. The CDR3 coding sequence is TGTGCCAGCAGTGAACTCGACAGGGTACACGAGCAGTACTTC.

The V gene is TRBV7-9, the J gene TRBJ2-7; TRBD1 is a possible D gene (5 bases). Germline-derived CDR1 and CDR2 are SEHNR and FQNEAQ (reference sequence). This CDR3 comprises 13 residues. V lost 6 bases and J 1 base, leaving 10 bases between the germline ends. The CDR3: CASSSDKSYEQYF. The CDR3 bases are TGTGCCAGCAGTTCGGACAAATCCTACGAGCAGTACTTC.